This T cell receptor beta chain emerged from a study of cytomegalovirus exposure and HLA in healthy donors. Overall study findings and caveats: Immune exposure information comprised only CMV serostatus. Researchers reported in a later analysis that a missense DCLRE1C variant was tied to TCR beta V- and J-gene trimming. There were some 150 TCR beta chains listed as cytomegalovirus-associated.

The CDR3 totals 16 residues. CDR1 and CDR2 (germline): LNHNV, YYDKDF (reference sequence). The study ran its PCR with 60 Vbeta and 13 Jbeta primers. TCRdb's table, derived via immunoSEQ multiplex PCR, lists solely in-frame clones and lacks some. The repertoire holds 65,000 to 90,000 clones, with over 60% as singletons. This clone was seen once. Its cognate antigen is unknown. The sample consisted of PBMCs. The gene calls are TRBV15 and TRBJ2-5, with 9 bases aligning to TRBD1. The J call could be wrong; TRBJ2-7 is a better fit for the DNA end. This receptor was obtained from a man aged 40-55 years in good health and CMV-seronegative. CDR3 sequence: CATSHLLGTGRDEQYF. Written as DNA, the CDR3 is TGTGCCACCAGTCATCTACTCGGGACAGGGCGCGACGAGCAGTACTTC.